A selection of T cell receptor beta chains follows, all from one sample in a study of cytomegalovirus exposure and HLA in healthy donors. Using immunoSEQ multiplex PCR, the repertoire was profiled, and TCRdb retains in-frame clones only, with some absent. This table holds about 150,000 clones, approximately 84% found once. Input material: PBMCs. The receptor source for this set is a young man in good health and CMV-seropositive. CDR3s include the opening cysteine and the closing phenylalanine or tryptophan. The order of the fields is clone size, J gene, D gene, V gene, CDR3 length, CDR3 protein, CDR3 DNA. The D gene is left open where the match is weak. Expanded clones are given a class, and other clones once, few, many or no size at all.

-	TRBJ2-3	TRBD1	TRBV19	15	CASSIWTGATDTQYF	TGTGCCAGTAGTATTTGGACAGGGGCCACAGATACGCAGTATTTT
-	TRBJ1-4	TRBD1	TRBV4-3	16	CASSPGQGPTNEKLFF	TGCGCCAGCAGCCCGGGACAGGGGCCAACTAATGAAAAACTGTTTTTT
-	TRBJ1-1	TRBD1	TRBV6-5	15	CASRPNRGSNTEAFF	TGTGCCAGCAGGCCCAACAGGGGATCGAACACTGAAGCTTTCTTT
-	TRBJ2-2	TRBD1	TRBV10-1	16	CASSRDRGRYTGELFF	TGCGCCAGCAGTCGGGACAGGGGAAGGTACACCGGGGAGCTGTTTTTT
-	TRBJ2-4	TRBD1	TRBV29-1	15	CSATDRGSGKNIQYF	TGCAGCGCTACAGACAGGGGTTCGGGCAAAAACATTCAGTACTTC
once	TRBJ2-2	TRBD2	TRBV7-6	16	CASSLASGTNTGELFF	TGTGCCAGCAGCTTAGCAAGCGGGACGAACACCGGGGAGCTGTTTTTT
-	TRBJ2-1	-	TRBV11-2	15	CASSIDGGFYNEQFF	TGTGCCAGCAGCATTGACGGAGGGTTCTACAATGAGCAGTTCTTC
-	TRBJ2-6	TRBD1	TRBV5-1	17	CASSQGQGTSGANVLTF	TGCGCCAGCAGCCAGGGACAGGGTACCTCTGGGGCCAACGTCCTGACTTTC
few	TRBJ1-2	TRBD1	TRBV7-9	13	CASSPTGNYGYTF	TGTGCCAGCAGCCCGACAGGGAACTATGGCTACACCTTC
-	TRBJ2-1	TRBD2	TRBV2	15	CASSPTSGRDNEQFF	TGTGCCAGCAGCCCCACTAGCGGGAGGGACAATGAGCAGTTCTTC
-	TRBJ1-2	TRBD1	TRBV6-5	13	CASSPPGQVECTF	TGTGCCAGCAGTCCCCCGGGACAGGTTGAATGCACCTTC
-	TRBJ1-4	-	TRBV6-1	13	CASSAGRADHLFF	TGTGCCAGCAGTGCGGGGAGGGCGGATCACCTGTTTTTT
-	TRBJ2-7	TRBD1	TRBV15	15	CATSNQGQPPYEQYF	TGTGCCACCAGCAATCAGGGACAGCCCCCCTACGAGCAGTACTTC
-	TRBJ1-5	-	TRBV4-1	14	CASSQDRTVGPQHF	TGCGCCAGCAGCCAAGACCGGACTGTTGGGCCCCAGCATTTT
-	TRBJ1-2	-	TRBV6-1	11	CASSEEGGYTF	TGTGCCAGCAGTGAAGAGGGGGGCTACACCTTC
-	TRBJ2-1	-	TRBV4-1	14	CASSQYFSYNEQFF	TGCGCCAGCAGCCAATACTTCTCCTACAATGAGCAGTTCTTC
once	TRBJ2-2	TRBD2	TRBV7-9	15	CSSSSSGTNTGELFF	TGTTCCAGCAGCTCAAGCGGGACGAACACCGGGGAGCTGTTTTTT
-	TRBJ2-1	-	TRBV25-1	13	CASSVTTYNEQFF	TGTGCCAGCAGTGTGACTACTTACAATGAGCAGTTCTTC
once	TRBJ2-5	-	TRBV7-2	15	CASSLGSTVGETQYF	TGTGCCAGCAGCTTAGGATCAACAGTGGGAGAGACCCAGTACTTC
-	TRBJ2-1	-	TRBV20-1	11	CSARGGDEQFF	TGCAGTGCTAGAGGGGGGGATGAGCAGTTCTTC
-	TRBJ1-3	-	TRBV19	14	CASSIVFSGNTIYF	TGTGCCAGTAGTATCGTTTTCTCTGGAAACACCATATATTTT
-	TRBJ2-2	-	TRBV5-1	16	CASSLAQVLNTGELFF	TGCGCCAGCAGCTTGGCCCAGGTATTAAACACCGGGGAGCTGTTTTTT
-	TRBJ2-3	-	TRBV7-9	15	CSSTQGSLRTDTQYF	TGTTCCAGCACCCAGGGGTCCTTACGCACAGATACGCAGTATTTT
-	TRBJ1-3	-	TRBV7-2	13	CASSLASRGTIYF	TGTGCCAGCAGCTTAGCATCCCGAGGCACCATATATTTT
-	TRBJ2-1	TRBD1	TRBV29-1	16	CSVSTGGTGGYNEQFF	TGCAGCGTTTCCACGGGAGGGACAGGGGGTTACAATGAGCAGTTCTTC
-	TRBJ1-2	-	TRBV6-5	13	CASSPRSGDGYTF	TGTGCCAGCAGCCCACGATCAGGGGATGGCTACACCTTC
-	TRBJ1-1	-	TRBV27	13	CASSVQVNTEAFF	TGTGCCAGCAGCGTACAAGTGAACACTGAAGCTTTCTTT
few	TRBJ1-1	-	TRBV18	14	CASSPQERNTEAFF	TGTGCCAGCTCACCACAGGAGAGGAACACTGAAGCTTTCTTT
few	TRBJ1-1	TRBD1	TRBV5-6	14	CASSWTGVYTEAFF	TGTGCCAGCAGCTGGACAGGGGTGTACACTGAAGCTTTCTTT
-	TRBJ2-7	-	TRBV7-2	13	CASRLDFANEQYF	TGTGCCAGCAGGCTTGACTTCGCCAACGAGCAGTACTTC
-	TRBJ2-5	TRBD1	TRBV27	17	CASSRKRDSVGAETQYF	TGTGCCAGCAGCAGGAAACGGGACAGCGTTGGTGCGGAGACCCAGTACTTC
-	TRBJ2-5	TRBD2	TRBV19	17	CASSIRLAGGFQETQYF	TGTGCCAGTAGTATACGTCTAGCGGGAGGTTTCCAAGAGACCCAGTACTTC
few	TRBJ2-7	TRBD1	TRBV5-6	15	CASSREGTGSYEQYF	TGTGCCAGCAGCAGGGAGGGGACAGGGTCCTACGAGCAGTACTTC
-	TRBJ1-2	TRBD1	TRBV29-1	12	CSVRTGGHGYTF	TGCAGCGTTCGGACAGGGGGCCATGGCTACACCTTC
-	TRBJ2-3	-	TRBV27	16	CASSLSTRSSTDTQYF	TGTGCCAGCAGTTTATCGACTCGGTCTAGCACAGATACGCAGTATTTT
once	TRBJ2-5	-	TRBV7-2	14	CASSLAGVSETQYF	TGTGCCAGCAGCTTAGCCGGGGTTTCGGAGACCCAGTACTTC
-	TRBJ2-1	TRBD1	TRBV18	16	CASSQSNRDRHNEQFF	TGTGCCAGCTCACAAAGCAACCGGGACAGGCACAATGAGCAGTTCTTC
-	TRBJ1-2	-	TRBV6-6	15	CASSSGRGGGYGYTF	TGTGCCAGCAGTTCCGGGAGGGGTGGTGGCTATGGCTACACCTTC
-	TRBJ2-6	TRBD1	TRBV18	17	CASSSGQELSGANVLTF	TGTGCCAGCTCTTCCGGACAGGAGCTCTCTGGGGCCAACGTCCTGACTTTC
once	TRBJ2-1	-	TRBV19	14	CASSIGNLGKEQFF	TGTGCCAGTAGTATCGGGAATTTAGGCAAGGAACAGTTCTTC
few	TRBJ1-1	-	TRBV6-5	14	CASRKQGGGTEAFF	TGTGCCAGCAGGAAACAGGGCGGTGGCACTGAAGCTTTCTTT
-	TRBJ2-1	TRBD2	TRBV7-2	18	CASSLLRASGRTYNEQFF	TGTGCCAGCAGCCTGCTAAGGGCTAGCGGGAGGACCTACAATGAGCAGTTCTTC
-	TRBJ2-5	-	TRBV7-5	17	CVRSLGPRLAFIETQYF	TGTGTCAGAAGCTTAGGGCCTCGACTAGCCTTCATTGAGACCCAGTACTTC
once	TRBJ2-3	TRBD1	TRBV29-1	15	CSVELRDRPADTQYF	TGCAGCGTTGAACTCCGGGACAGGCCGGCGGATACGCAGTATTTT
-	TRBJ2-7	TRBD2	TRBV5-6	13	CASSWGGKGEQYF	TGTGCCAGCAGCTGGGGGGGGAAGGGTGAGCAGTACTTC
-	TRBJ2-3	TRBD2	TRBV7-9	18	CASNLVGLAGASTDTQYF	TGTGCCAGCAATCTCGTGGGGCTAGCGGGAGCCAGCACAGATACGCAGTATTTT